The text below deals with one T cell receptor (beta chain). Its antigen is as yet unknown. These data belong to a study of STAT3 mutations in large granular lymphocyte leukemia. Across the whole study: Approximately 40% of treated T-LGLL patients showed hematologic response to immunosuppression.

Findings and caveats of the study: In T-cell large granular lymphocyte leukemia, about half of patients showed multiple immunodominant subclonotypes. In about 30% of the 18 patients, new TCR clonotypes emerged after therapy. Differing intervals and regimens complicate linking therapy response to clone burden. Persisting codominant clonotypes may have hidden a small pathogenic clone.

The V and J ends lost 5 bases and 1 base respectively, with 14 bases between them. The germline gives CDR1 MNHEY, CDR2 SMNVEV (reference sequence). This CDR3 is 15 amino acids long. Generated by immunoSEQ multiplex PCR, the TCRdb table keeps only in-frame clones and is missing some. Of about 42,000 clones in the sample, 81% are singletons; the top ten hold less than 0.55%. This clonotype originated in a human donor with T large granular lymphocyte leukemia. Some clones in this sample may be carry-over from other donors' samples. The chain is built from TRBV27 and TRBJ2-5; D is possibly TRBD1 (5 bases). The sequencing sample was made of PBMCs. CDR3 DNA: TGTGCCAGCAGTCCTATAGGGGTCCCCCAAGAGACCCAGTACTTC. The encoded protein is CASSPIGVPQETQYF.